The source of this T cell receptor beta chain is a study of cytomegalovirus exposure and HLA in healthy donors. Study-wide background: The use of the same platform for the roughly 130 validation repertoires and the 666 first-cohort repertoires was reported by a later analysis.

Germline V gives CDR1 ENHRY, CDR2 SYGVKD. CDR3 size: 14 residues. The J segment lost 9 bases and the V segment lost 6 bases, leaving 10 bases of the junction unmatched. Overall study results and limits: Listed as cytomegalovirus-associated were more than 150 TCR beta chains.

This clone was picked up one time. Its antigen is as yet unknown. Clones were read by immunoSEQ multiplex PCR, and TCRdb kept only the in-frame ones, dropping some. The table has about 160,000 clones, approximately 89% seen once. The V gene is TRBV10-3, the J gene TRBJ2-1; 8 bases fit TRBD2. The receptor was derived from a woman aged 18-29 years in good health and CMV-seropositive. Sequencing input: PBMCs. CDR3 sequence: CAISPGTRTSEQFF. The CDR3 nucleotides read TGTGCCATCAGCCCCGGGACTAGGACGTCTGAGCAGTTCTTC.